Given below is one T cell receptor (beta chain) in context. Its antigen is currently unknown. The data were obtained in a study of regulatory T cells in long-lasting Graves disease. As for the study in general: Graves' patients, newly diagnosed, had taken antithyroid drugs under 3 months. Study findings and constraints: Graves' patients with persistent disease showed TCR diversity lower than patients newly diagnosed.

Time point here: newly diagnosed GD, antithyroid drugs for less than 3 months. There was RNA extracted from PBMCs, and the TCR library was made from it. Relying on iRepertoire HTBI primers and Arm-PCR of CDR3 regions, the team built TCR beta libraries. TCRdb independently ran MiXCR on the multiplex PCR reads; one entry per CDR3 protein. This sample has 500,000 or so distinct CDR3 sequences; about 14% occur once, and the top ten carry roughly 18%. The CDR3 totals 14 residues. Germline lookup yields CDR1 SQVTM and CDR2 ANQGSEA. V lost 4 bases and J lost 3; bases outside the gene matches: 9. The sample also formed part of further work on T cells in Graves' hyperthyroidism and ophthalmopathy. From that second work: Criteria for exclusion of patients were uncontrolled infection, other autoimmune disease, pregnancy or lactation. Blood also contained most expanded thyroid clonotypes above 0.001.

The starting material was peripheral blood mononuclear cells (PBMCs), obtained at new diagnosis, from a patient treated with antithyroid drugs. This chain joins TRBV29-1 and TRBJ2-7; TRBD1 matches at 7 bases. This TCR was recovered from a woman in her fifties or sixties with Graves disease. The chain's CDR3 is CSVVKQGSDYEQYF. CDR3 coding DNA: TGCAGCGTTGTTAAACAGGGGAGCGACTACGAGCAGTACTTC.